What follows describes a single T cell receptor (beta chain). Its antigen is unidentified. The data derive from a study of blood T cells in healthy people across ages. Study outcomes and limitations: Versus aged donors, long-lived donors had higher diversity and more naive CD4+ cells. Not knowing donor CMV status may have confounded expanded clonotype changes.

Those donating, healthy Caucasian individuals from Russia, were aged 6 to 90. Together with a sample-barcoded 5' primer, a J-beta primer mix was included in a second PCR lasting about 7 to 11 cycles. From each sample, at least 2.5 million paired-end reads containing CDR3 were obtained. TCRdb used MiXCR to reprocess the 5' RACE reads, holding one entry per CDR3 protein. Among 1.5 million to 2 million distinct CDR3 sequences listed, 35% to 50% were seen once. The sample comprised blood. This clonotype originated in a human donor in good health.

In DNA, the CDR3 is TGCGCCAGCAGCTTGTTGGTGACTAGAATAGACGAGCAGTTCTTC. Translating gives CASSLLVTRIDEQFF. This sequence joins TRBV5-1 and TRBJ2-1; TRBD2 is a possible D gene (6 bases). The CDR3 has 15 amino acids. The V gene lost 1 base and the J gene lost 10 bases, with 18 bases spanning the gap. Germline V lookup: CDR1 SGHRS, CDR2 YFSETQ.